This TCR beta chain was identified during a study of molecular identifiers for immune sequencing clone quantification. In this sample, this clonotype turned up a few times. Its matching antigen is unknown. Study-level results: Underestimation of highly expanded clone sizes could arise where identical TCR molecules share a barcode.

Bulk TCR libraries used previously described methods and listed TCR primers. TCRdb re-analysed the PCR reads in MiXCR, keeping a single row per CDR3 protein. The table includes about 53,000 distinct CDR3 sequences, approximately 34% detected once. The V segment lost 6 bases and the J segment 5 bases; nucleotides outside the gene matches: 13. Germline CDR1 is MDHEN and CDR2 is SYDVKM. This CDR3 is built from 16 residues. This chain joins TRBV28 and TRBJ1-5; 7 positions match TRBD1. The sequence came from a human donor in good health. Some libraries in this study had Jurkat cell RNA spiked in. Sequencing was done on a sample of naive CD8+ T cells from blood, with Jurkat cell RNA spiked in. Subset described: FACS-sorted CD8+CD4-CCR7+CD45RA+ naive T cells. The chain's CDR3 is CASSPLLSGQDQPQHF. CDR3 coding DNA: TGTGCCAGCAGCCCACTCCTGTCAGGACAGGATCAGCCCCAGCATTTT. The full variable domain, in which reference TRBV28 and TRBJ1-5 provide the parts outside the CDR3, is DVKVTQSSRYLVKRTGEKVFLECVQDMDHENMFWYRQDPGLGLRLIYFSYDVKMKEKGDIPEGYSVSREKKERFSLILESASTNQTSMYLCASSPLLSGQDQPQHFGDGTRLSIL.